A selection of T cell receptor beta chains follows, all from one sample in a study of glioma-infiltrating T cells after dendritic cell vaccination. The protocol was immunoSEQ multiplex PCR, while the TCRdb copy is restricted to in-frame clones and leaves out a portion. Of approximately 48,000 clones listed, about 89% were seen once; the top ten hold about 5%. This specimen was blood, taken after dendritic cell vaccination. The receptors come from a human donor with glioblastoma. The conserved cysteine and the conserved F or W are not part of the CDR3 here. D genes are given only for firm matches. Clone size is stated in some rows and not others, as once, few, many or a class when expanded.

d_gene: TRBD2
v_gene: TRBV11-2
j_gene: TRBJ2-5
abundance: once
CDR3aa: ASSPGTSAQETQY

d_gene: TRBD1
v_gene: TRBV19
j_gene: TRBJ1-4
abundance: -
CDR3aa: ASKKGARNEKLF

d_gene: -
v_gene: TRBV7-2
j_gene: TRBJ1-3
abundance: -
CDR3aa: ASSPDGHSGNTIY

d_gene: TRBD2
v_gene: TRBV30
j_gene: TRBJ2-7
abundance: -
CDR3aa: ACYRLAGGNEQY

d_gene: -
v_gene: TRBV11-2
j_gene: TRBJ2-5
abundance: -
CDR3aa: ASSNHREETQY

d_gene: TRBD1
v_gene: TRBV7-3
j_gene: TRBJ1-6
abundance: -
CDR3aa: ASSSGQGSPLH

d_gene: -
v_gene: TRBV6-6
j_gene: TRBJ1-1
abundance: -
CDR3aa: ASTWGGYTEAF

d_gene: -
v_gene: TRBV5-1
j_gene: TRBJ2-1
abundance: -
CDR3aa: ASSLAWRTEDNEQF

d_gene: -
v_gene: TRBV9
j_gene: TRBJ2-3
abundance: -
CDR3aa: ASSPRDVTDTQY

d_gene: TRBD2
v_gene: TRBV7-8
j_gene: TRBJ2-7
abundance: -
CDR3aa: ASSQTAGVFHEQY

d_gene: TRBD1
v_gene: TRBV14
j_gene: TRBJ2-5
abundance: -
CDR3aa: ASSHRTGWHQETQY

d_gene: TRBD1
v_gene: TRBV9
j_gene: TRBJ2-2
abundance: -
CDR3aa: ASSVSGVRGRTGELF

d_gene: -
v_gene: TRBV2
j_gene: TRBJ1-5
abundance: -
CDR3aa: ASSDPRGNQPQH

d_gene: TRBD2
v_gene: TRBV4-3
j_gene: TRBJ2-1
abundance: -
CDR3aa: ASSEGLAGANEQF

d_gene: -
v_gene: TRBV7-3
j_gene: TRBJ2-1
abundance: -
CDR3aa: ASSLIGGDPAHEQF

d_gene: -
v_gene: TRBV30
j_gene: TRBJ2-7
abundance: -
CDR3aa: AWNGQTYEQY

d_gene: TRBD1
v_gene: TRBV19
j_gene: TRBJ1-5
abundance: once
CDR3aa: ASSIWDRGPWQPQH

d_gene: TRBD1
v_gene: TRBV11-3
j_gene: TRBJ2-7
abundance: -
CDR3aa: ASSLGSGSTGEQY

d_gene: -
v_gene: TRBV6-5
j_gene: TRBJ1-6
abundance: -
CDR3aa: ASSLWGPEHSPLH

d_gene: TRBD1
v_gene: TRBV25-1
j_gene: TRBJ2-3
abundance: -
CDR3aa: ASSEFRQGRADTQY

d_gene: TRBD1
v_gene: TRBV27
j_gene: TRBJ2-5
abundance: few
CDR3aa: ASRKGQNQETQY

d_gene: TRBD2
v_gene: TRBV7-6
j_gene: TRBJ2-1
abundance: -
CDR3aa: ASSLKGILAGANEQF

d_gene: -
v_gene: TRBV5-8
j_gene: TRBJ1-1
abundance: -
CDR3aa: ASSLVETEAF

d_gene: -
v_gene: TRBV30
j_gene: TRBJ2-6
abundance: -
CDR3aa: AWSYQLRSGANVLT

d_gene: -
v_gene: TRBV19
j_gene: TRBJ1-3
abundance: -
CDR3aa: ASMSLVGNTIY

d_gene: TRBD1
v_gene: TRBV9
j_gene: TRBJ1-3
abundance: -
CDR3aa: ASSGKTGFQGNTIY

d_gene: -
v_gene: TRBV6-5
j_gene: TRBJ2-2
abundance: -
CDR3aa: ASSYRRGPTGELF

d_gene: -
v_gene: TRBV29-1
j_gene: TRBJ2-1
abundance: -
CDR3aa: SVIRGYNEQF

d_gene: TRBD2
v_gene: TRBV9
j_gene: TRBJ2-2
abundance: -
CDR3aa: ASSLTSGRAPNTGELF

d_gene: -
v_gene: TRBV2
j_gene: TRBJ1-5
abundance: -
CDR3aa: ASSGTSSNQPQH